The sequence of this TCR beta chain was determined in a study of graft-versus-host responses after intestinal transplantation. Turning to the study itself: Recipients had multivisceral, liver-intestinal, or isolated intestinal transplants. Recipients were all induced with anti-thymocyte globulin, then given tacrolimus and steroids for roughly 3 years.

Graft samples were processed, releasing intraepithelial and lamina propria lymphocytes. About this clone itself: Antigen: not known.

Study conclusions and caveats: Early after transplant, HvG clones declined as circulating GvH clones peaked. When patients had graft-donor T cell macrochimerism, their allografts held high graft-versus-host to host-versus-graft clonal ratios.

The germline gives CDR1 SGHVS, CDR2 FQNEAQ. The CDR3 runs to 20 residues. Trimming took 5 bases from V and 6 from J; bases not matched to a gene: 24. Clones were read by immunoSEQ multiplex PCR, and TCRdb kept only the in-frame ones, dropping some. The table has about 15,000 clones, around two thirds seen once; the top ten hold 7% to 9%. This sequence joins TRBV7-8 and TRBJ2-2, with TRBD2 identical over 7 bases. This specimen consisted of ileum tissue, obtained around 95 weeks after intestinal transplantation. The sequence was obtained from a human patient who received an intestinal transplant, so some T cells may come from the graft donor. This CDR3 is CASSIGPLAAESLGAGELFF. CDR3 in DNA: TGTGCCAGCAGCATAGGACCCCTAGCGGCGGAAAGCCTTGGAGCCGGGGAGCTGTTTTTT.